A selection of T cell receptor beta chains follows, all from one sample in a study of control samples from healthy donors and cancer patients. TCRdb keeps only in-frame clones here, not all; method: immunoSEQ multiplex PCR. This repertoire shows 150,000 to 200,000 clones, 90% to 95% found once; its top ten account for roughly 1.6%. The sample taken for sequencing was blood. The receptors stem from a woman aged 25 to 45 in good health. CDR3s leave out the opening cysteine and the closing phenylalanine or tryptophan. A D gene is named only where the DNA matches it firmly.

TRBV6-4,TRBD2,TRBJ2-3,ASSDSGGSDTQY
TRBV12-5,TRBD1,TRBJ1-3,ASGPGQVSGNTIY
TRBV5-1,-,TRBJ1-1,ASSFGGMNTEAF
TRBV19,TRBD1,TRBJ1-2,ASSTDRFGYT
TRBV27,-,TRBJ2-7,ASSLRAPYEQY
TRBV15,TRBD1,TRBJ1-6,ATSRYRGNSPLH
TRBV18,-,TRBJ2-1,ASSPGLTNEQF
TRBV4-1,-,TRBJ2-6,ASSQGGQGSGANVLT
TRBV18,-,TRBJ2-6,ASSPRAALSGANVLT
TRBV7-2,-,TRBJ2-7,ASSLDSSSYEQY
TRBV27,TRBD1,TRBJ1-2,ASSSGRGNYGYT
TRBV28,TRBD1,TRBJ2-5,ASSSRDRGRRETQY
TRBV28,-,TRBJ1-5,ASSLSGNQPQH
TRBV27,TRBD2,TRBJ2-3,ASRLTSGTSGGSTDTQY
TRBV9,TRBD2,TRBJ2-3,ASSVEAGGLGDTQY
TRBV7-2,-,TRBJ2-1,ASSLVSYNEQF